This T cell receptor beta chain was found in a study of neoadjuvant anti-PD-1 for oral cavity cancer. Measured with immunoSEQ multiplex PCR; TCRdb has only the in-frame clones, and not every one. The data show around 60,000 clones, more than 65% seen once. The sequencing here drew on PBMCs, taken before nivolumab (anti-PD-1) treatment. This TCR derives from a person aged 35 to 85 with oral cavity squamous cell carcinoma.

CDR3 protein: CARITGRSSYNSPLHF. The CDR3 DNA follows: TGTGCCAGGATTACAGGGAGAAGCTCCTATAATTCACCCCTCCACTTT. This chain uses TRBV19 with TRBJ1-6; a weak D match, TRBD1 (6 bases). This CDR3 spans 16 amino acids. Germline CDR1 is LNHDA and CDR2 is SQIVND (reference sequence). Between the trimmed V and J ends, which lost 9 bases and 0 bases, there was a span of 15 bases.